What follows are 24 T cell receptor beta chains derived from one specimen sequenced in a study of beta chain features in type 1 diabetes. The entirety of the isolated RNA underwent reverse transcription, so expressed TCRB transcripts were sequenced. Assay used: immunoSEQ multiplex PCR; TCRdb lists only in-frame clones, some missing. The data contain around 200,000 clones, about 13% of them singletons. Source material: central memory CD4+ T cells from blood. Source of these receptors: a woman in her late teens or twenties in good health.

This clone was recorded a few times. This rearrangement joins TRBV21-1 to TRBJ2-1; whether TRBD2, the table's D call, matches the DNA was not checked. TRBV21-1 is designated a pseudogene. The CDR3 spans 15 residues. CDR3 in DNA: TGTGCCAGCAGCAAACTAGCGGGAGGGCCGTATGAGCAGTTCTTC. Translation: CASSKLAGGPYEQFF.

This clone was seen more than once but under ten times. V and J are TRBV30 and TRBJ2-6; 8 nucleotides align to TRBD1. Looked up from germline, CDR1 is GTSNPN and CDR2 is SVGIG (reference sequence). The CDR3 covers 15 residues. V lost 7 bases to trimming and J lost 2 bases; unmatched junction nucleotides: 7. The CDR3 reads CASDRAATGANVLTF. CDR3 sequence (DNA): TGTGCCTCGGACAGGGCCGCAACTGGGGCCAACGTCCTGACTTTC.

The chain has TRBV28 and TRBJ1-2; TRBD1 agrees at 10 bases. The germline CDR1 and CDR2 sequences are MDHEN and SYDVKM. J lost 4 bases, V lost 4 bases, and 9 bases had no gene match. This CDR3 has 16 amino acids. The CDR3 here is CASSSQGQGNIYGYTF. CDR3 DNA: TGTGCCAGCAGTTCGCAGGGACAGGGGAATATCTATGGCTACACCTTC.

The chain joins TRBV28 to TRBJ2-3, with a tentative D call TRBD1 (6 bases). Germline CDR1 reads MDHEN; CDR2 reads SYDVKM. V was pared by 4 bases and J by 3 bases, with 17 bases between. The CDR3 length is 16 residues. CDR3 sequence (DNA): TGTGCCAGCAGTTCGCCCCCAAAACAGGGAACAGATACGCAGTATTTT. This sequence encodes CASSSPPKQGTDTQYF. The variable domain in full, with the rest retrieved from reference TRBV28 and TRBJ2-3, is DVKVTQSSRYLVKRTGEKVFLECVQDMDHENMFWYRQDPGLGLRLIYFSYDVKMKEKGDIPEGYSVSREKKERFSLILESASTNQTSMYLCASSSPPKQGTDTQYFGPGTRLTVL.

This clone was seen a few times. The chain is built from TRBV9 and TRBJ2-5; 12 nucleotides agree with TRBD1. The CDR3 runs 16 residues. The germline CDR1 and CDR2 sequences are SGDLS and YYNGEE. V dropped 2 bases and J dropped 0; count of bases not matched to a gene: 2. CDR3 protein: CASSVGTGGYQETQYF. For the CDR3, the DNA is TGTGCCAGCAGCGTCGGGACAGGGGGCTACCAAGAGACCCAGTACTTC. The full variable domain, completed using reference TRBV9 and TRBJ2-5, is DSGVTQTPKHLITATGQRVTLRCSPRSGDLSVYWYQQSLDQGLQFLIQYYNGEERAKGNILERFSAQQFPDLHSELNLSSLELGDSALYFCASSVGTGGYQETQYFGPGTRLLVL.

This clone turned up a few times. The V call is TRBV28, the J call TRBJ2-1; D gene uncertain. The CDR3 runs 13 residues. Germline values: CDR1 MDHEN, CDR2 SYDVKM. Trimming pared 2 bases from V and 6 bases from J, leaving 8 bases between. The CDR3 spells CASSLAAANEQFF. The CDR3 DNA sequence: TGTGCCAGCAGTTTAGCGGCTGCCAATGAGCAGTTCTTC.

The CDR3 region has the DNA TGTGCCAGCAGTCCGCGGGACAGAGACAATGAGCAGTTCTTC. This codes for CASSPRDRDNEQFF. This sequence joins TRBV28 and TRBJ2-1; tentative D call: TRBD1 (7 bases). Trimming removed 5 bases at V and 5 bases at J, with 13 bases between. Germline loops: CDR1 MDHEN, CDR2 SYDVKM. The CDR3 length is 14 residues. Filled out from reference TRBV28 and TRBJ2-1, the complete variable domain reads DVKVTQSSRYLVKRTGEKVFLECVQDMDHENMFWYRQDPGLGLRLIYFSYDVKMKEKGDIPEGYSVSREKKERFSLILESASTNQTSMYLCASSPRDRDNEQFFGPGTRLTVL.

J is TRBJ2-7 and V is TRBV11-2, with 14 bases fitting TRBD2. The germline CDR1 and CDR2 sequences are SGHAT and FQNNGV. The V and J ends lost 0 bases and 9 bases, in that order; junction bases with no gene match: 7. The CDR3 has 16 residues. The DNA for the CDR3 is TGTGCCAGCAGCTTAGAGCACCGGGGACTAGCGGGAGTGCAGTACTTC. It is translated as CASSLEHRGLAGVQYF.

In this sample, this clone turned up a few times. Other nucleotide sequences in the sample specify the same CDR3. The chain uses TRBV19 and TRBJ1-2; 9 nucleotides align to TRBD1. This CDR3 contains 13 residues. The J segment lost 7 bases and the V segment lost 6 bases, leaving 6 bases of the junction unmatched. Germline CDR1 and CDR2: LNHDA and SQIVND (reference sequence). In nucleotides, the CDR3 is TGTGCCAGTAGCCCCCGGGACAGGGCTGGCTACACCTTC. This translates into CASSPRDRAGYTF.

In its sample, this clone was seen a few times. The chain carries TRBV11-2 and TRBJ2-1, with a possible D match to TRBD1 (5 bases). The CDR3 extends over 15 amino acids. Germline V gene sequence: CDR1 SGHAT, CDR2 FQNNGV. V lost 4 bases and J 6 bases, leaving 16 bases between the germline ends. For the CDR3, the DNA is TGTGCCAGCAGCTCCCCGACAGTGGCTGTCAATGAGCAGTTCTTC. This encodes CASSSPTVAVNEQFF.

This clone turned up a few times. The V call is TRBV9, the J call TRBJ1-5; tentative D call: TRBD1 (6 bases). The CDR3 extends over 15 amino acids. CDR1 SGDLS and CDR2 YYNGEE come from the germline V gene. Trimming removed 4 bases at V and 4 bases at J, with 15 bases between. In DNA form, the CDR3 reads TGTGCCAGCAGCTTAACAGGGAACGCGAATCAGCCCCAGCATTTT. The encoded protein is CASSLTGNANQPQHF.

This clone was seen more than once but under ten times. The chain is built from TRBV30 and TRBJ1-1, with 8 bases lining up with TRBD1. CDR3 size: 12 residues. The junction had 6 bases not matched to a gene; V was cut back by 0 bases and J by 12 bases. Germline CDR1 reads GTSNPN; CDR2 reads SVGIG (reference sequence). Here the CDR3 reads CAWSVRQGATFF. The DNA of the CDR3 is TGTGCCTGGAGTGTAAGGCAGGGGGCAACTTTCTTT. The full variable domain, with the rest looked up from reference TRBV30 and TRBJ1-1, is SQTIHQWPATLVQPVGSPLSLECTVEGTSNPNLYWYRQAAGRGLQLLFYSVGIGQISSEVPQNLSASRPQDRQFILSSKKLLLSDSGFYLCAWSVRQGATFFGQGTRLTVV.

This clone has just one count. The CDR3 protein is CASSLPGQYQETQYF. Here the CDR3 DNA reads TGTGCCAGCAGCTTACCGGGACAGTACCAAGAGACCCAGTACTTC. This chain joins TRBV13 and TRBJ2-5; 7 bases match TRBD1. Germline assignment: CDR1 PRHDT and CDR2 FYEKMQ (reference sequence). Losses at the gene ends were 2 bases for V and 0 bases for J; bases not matched to a gene: 3. CDR3 length equals 15 residues.

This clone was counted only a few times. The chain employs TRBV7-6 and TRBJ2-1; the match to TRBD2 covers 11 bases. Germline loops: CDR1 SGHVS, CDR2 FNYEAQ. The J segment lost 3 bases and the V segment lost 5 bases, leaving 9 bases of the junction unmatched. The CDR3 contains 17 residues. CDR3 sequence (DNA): TGTGCCAGCAGCCCTTGGGGCACTAGCGGGAGCTACAATGAGCAGTTCTTC. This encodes CASSPWGTSGSYNEQFF. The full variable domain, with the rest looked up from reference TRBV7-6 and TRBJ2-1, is GAGVSQSPRYKVTKRGQDVALRCDPISGHVSLYWYRQALGQGPEFLTYFNYEAQQDKSGLPNDRFSAERPEGSISTLTIQRTEQRDSAMYRCASSPWGTSGSYNEQFFGPGTRLTVL.

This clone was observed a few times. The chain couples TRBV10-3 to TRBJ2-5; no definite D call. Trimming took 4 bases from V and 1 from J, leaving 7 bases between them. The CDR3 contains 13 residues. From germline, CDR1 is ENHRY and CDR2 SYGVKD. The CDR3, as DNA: TGTGCCATCAGTGTGGCCCGCCAAGAGACCCAGTACTTC. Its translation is CAISVARQETQYF.

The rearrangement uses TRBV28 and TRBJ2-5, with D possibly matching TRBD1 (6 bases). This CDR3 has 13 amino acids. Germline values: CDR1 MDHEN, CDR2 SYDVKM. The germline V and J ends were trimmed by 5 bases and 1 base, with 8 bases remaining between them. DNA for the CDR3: TGTGCCAGCAGTAAAGGGGGCCAAGAGACCCAGTACTTC. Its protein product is CASSKGGQETQYF.

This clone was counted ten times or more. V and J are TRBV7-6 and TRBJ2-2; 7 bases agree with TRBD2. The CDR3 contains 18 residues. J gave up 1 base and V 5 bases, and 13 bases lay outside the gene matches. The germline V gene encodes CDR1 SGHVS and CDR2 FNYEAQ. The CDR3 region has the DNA TGTGCCAGCAGCCTTCACCCGGCTGGCGGGAGGAACACCGGGGAGCTGTTTTTT. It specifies CASSLHPAGGRNTGELFF. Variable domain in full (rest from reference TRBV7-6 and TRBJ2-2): GAGVSQSPRYKVTKRGQDVALRCDPISGHVSLYWYRQALGQGPEFLTYFNYEAQQDKSGLPNDRFSAERPEGSISTLTIQRTEQRDSAMYRCASSLHPAGGRNTGELFFGEGSRLTVL.

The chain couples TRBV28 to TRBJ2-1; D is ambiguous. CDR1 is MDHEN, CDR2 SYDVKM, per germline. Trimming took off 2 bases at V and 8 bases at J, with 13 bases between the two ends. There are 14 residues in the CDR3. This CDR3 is CASSLTLLVHEQFF. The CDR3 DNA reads TGTGCCAGCAGTTTAACTCTGCTCGTCCATGAGCAGTTCTTC.

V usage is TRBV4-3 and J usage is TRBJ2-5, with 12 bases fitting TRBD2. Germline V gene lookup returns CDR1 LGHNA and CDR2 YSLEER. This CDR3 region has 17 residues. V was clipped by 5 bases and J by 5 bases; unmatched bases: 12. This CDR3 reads CASSLTSGSSGGETQYF. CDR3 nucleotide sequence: TGCGCCAGCAGCTTGACTAGCGGGAGTTCGGGAGGGGAGACCCAGTACTTC.

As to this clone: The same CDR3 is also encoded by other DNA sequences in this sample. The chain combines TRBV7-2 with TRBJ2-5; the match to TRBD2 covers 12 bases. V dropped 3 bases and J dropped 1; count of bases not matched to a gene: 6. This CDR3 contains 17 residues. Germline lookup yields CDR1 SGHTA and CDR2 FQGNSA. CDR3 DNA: TGTGCCAGCAGCTTTAGGCCGGGACTAGCGGGCCAAGAGACCCAGTACTTC. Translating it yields CASSFRPGLAGQETQYF.

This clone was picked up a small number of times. CDR3 sequence: CASSQGLPNTGELFF. The DNA for the CDR3 is TGTGCCAGCAGCCAGGGACTGCCAAACACCGGGGAGCTGTTTTTT. This sequence joins TRBV5-5 and TRBJ2-2; maybe TRBD2 (6 bases). The CDR3 covers 15 residues. The germline V and J ends were trimmed by 4 bases and 2 bases, with 12 bases remaining between them. From germline, CDR1 is SGHKS and CDR2 YYEKEE (reference sequence).

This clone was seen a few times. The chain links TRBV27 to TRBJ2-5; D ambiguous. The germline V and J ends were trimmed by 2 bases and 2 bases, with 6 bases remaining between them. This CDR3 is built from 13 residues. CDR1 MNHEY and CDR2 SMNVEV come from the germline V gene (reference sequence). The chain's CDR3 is CASSLAWQETQYF. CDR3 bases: TGTGCCAGCAGTTTAGCGTGGCAAGAGACCCAGTACTTC.

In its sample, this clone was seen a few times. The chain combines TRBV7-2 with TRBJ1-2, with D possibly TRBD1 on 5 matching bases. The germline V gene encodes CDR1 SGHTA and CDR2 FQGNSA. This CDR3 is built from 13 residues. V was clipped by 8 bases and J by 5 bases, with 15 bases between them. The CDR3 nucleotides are TGTGCCAGCCGACTGGTAGGGGATTATGGCTACACCTTC. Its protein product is CASRLVGDYGYTF.

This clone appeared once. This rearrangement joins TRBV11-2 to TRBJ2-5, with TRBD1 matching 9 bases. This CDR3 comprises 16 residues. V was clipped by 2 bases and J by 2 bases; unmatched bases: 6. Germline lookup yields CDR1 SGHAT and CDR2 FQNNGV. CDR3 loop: CASSLNRGPRQETQYF. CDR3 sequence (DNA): TGTGCCAGCAGCTTAAACAGGGGGCCCCGACAAGAGACCCAGTACTTC.